The sequence of this TCR beta chain was determined in a study of T cell clonotyping in hematopoietic cell transplantation. Only in-frame clones appear in the TCRdb table, and some are missing; sequencing was by immunoSEQ multiplex PCR. Among approximately 27,000 clones listed, around 93% were seen once. Study-wide results and caveats: Cells were unsorted, so CD4 and CD8 contributions were not separated. Recipient TCR diversity dropped after transplant; expanded clonotypes rose from day 30 to 180. Broader posttransplant TCR repertoire diversity was predicted by graft donor and pretransplant recipient Inverse Simpson Index values.

Specified time point: recipient sample about 28 days before transplant, after cytoreduction. Samples: about 28 days before transplant, then days 30, 100 and 180 after. With respect to this clone: Its matching antigen is unknown.

Sequenced here: peripheral blood mononuclear cells, sampled before stem cell transplant. This sequence was found in a man in his fifties or sixties with acute myeloid leukemia. Some clones in this sample may be carry-over from other donors' samples.

The chain's CDR3 is CASIPPILRVINEKLFF. Written as DNA, the CDR3 is TGCGCCAGCATTCCGCCCATTCTTCGCGTCATTAATGAAAAACTGTTTTTT. The chain uses TRBV23-1 and TRBJ1-4; D gene ambiguous. TRBV23-1 counts as an open reading frame of uncertain function. The V gene lost 7 bases and the J gene lost 4 bases, with 22 bases spanning the gap. There are 17 residues in the CDR3.